This paragraph covers one TCR beta chain sequence. The antigen this receptor binds is unknown. Base quality data are lacking; no much larger clone is found one base away. The library was built by means of 5' RACE. The sequencer listed for this sample is NextSeq 500. The TCR library protocol attached unique molecular identifiers to individual cDNA molecules to correct for sequencing error and PCR bias. TCR alpha and beta chains were both sequenced, and the abundances of alpha and beta sequences in each sample were closely correlated with each other. The authors' pipeline ran thus. Decombinator V4 was used to annotate the V gene, J gene and CDR3 of the TCR sequences. TCRs were defined as expanded if a significant change between any two time points was detected under a Poisson model with p below 0.0001. Abundances of TCRs were expressed as counts per million after normalisation to the total number of TCRs sequenced in each sample. MAIT TCRs were defined by TRAV1-2 paired with TRAJ12, TRAJ20 or TRAJ33, and iNKT TCRs by TRAV10 paired with TRAJ18. VDJdb, accessed on 1 November 2021, was searched for TCRs annotated for CMV, EBV and SARS-CoV-2, and TCRs annotated for more than one antigen were excluded. The public reads were run again by TCRdb, first through fastp at Q25 and then through MiXCR, and only productive beta chains were kept. When rows share a CDR3 protein, they turn into one entry using the most common DNA and genes. The V and J calls shown here were made by TCRdb, not taken from the authors' results. Here the sample has roughly 66,000 distinct CDR3 sequences; approximately 9.1% occur a single time. The top ten clones comprise about 3.5% of the sample.

The study was a case-control design nested within a healthcare worker cohort in London, UK, with weekly nasopharyngeal swab PCR tests and blood sampling. Between 23 and 31 March 2020, the week of the UK lockdown, healthcare workers were enrolled and then followed up weekly for as long as 16 weeks. This sample stems from a study of early T cells in non-severe SARS-CoV-2 infection (dated by TCRdb to the early 2020s). Some background on the complete study: Because TCR sequencing relied on bulk RNA taken from unsorted whole blood, pairing of alpha and beta chains was not possible. Overall results and qualifications from the work: VDJdb matching was skewed toward anti-spike CD8 responses and likely underestimated virus-specific expansions by missing private and CD4 specificities.

At the junction V is shortened by 6 bases and J by 4 bases; bases outside the gene matches: 12. The CDR3 numbers 15 residues from cysteine through phenylalanine. CDR3 DNA only is kept here, 45 bases in frame from base 1. Per the germline V gene (reference sequence), DFQATT is the CDR1 and SNEGSKA is the CDR2. Sequenced: whole blood. This chain joins TRBV20-1 to TRBJ1-3; 7 of the junction bases match TRBD1. This TCR derives from an adult who was a healthcare worker with PCR-confirmed SARS-CoV-2 infection or an uninfected control (not recorded which). In nucleotides, the sequence is TGCAGTGCGCGGCCCCAAGGGACAGCCGGAAACACCATATATTTT. Its protein product is CSARPQGTAGNTIYF.